A selection of T cell receptor beta chains follows, all from one sample in a study of blood T cells in healthy people across ages. MiXCR, applied by TCRdb to the 5' RACE reads, yields one record per CDR3 protein. The sample lists over 550,000 distinct CDR3 sequences, about 28% seen once, with 15% to 18% in the top ten. The sequencing sample was made of blood. The origin of the receptors is an elderly woman in good health. The CDR3 runs from the conserved cysteine through the conserved F or W. A D gene is named only where the DNA matches it firmly. Size is omitted from some rows. Given values are once, few, many or a class for expanded clones.

size: many
D: .
J: TRBJ2-3
V: TRBV5-1
CDR3: CASSLGGFSTDTQYF
DNA: TGCGCCAGCAGCTTGGGAGGGTTTAGCACAGATACGCAGTATTTT

size: many
D: .
J: TRBJ1-2
V: TRBV5-1
CDR3: CASSPQIRTSLVLDGYTF
DNA: TGCGCCAGCAGCCCACAGATCCGGACATCTCTAGTACTTGATGGCTACACCTTC

size: .
D: .
J: TRBJ2-1
V: TRBV5-1
CDR3: CASSLAGYRINEQFF
DNA: TGCGCCAGCAGCTTGGCCGGATATCGCATTAATGAGCAGTTCTTC

size: .
D: .
J: TRBJ2-1
V: TRBV7-2
CDR3: CASSLAHRVSYNEQFF
DNA: TGTGCCAGCAGCTTAGCGCACAGGGTATCGTACAATGAGCAGTTCTTC

size: .
D: .
J: TRBJ2-3
V: TRBV30
CDR3: CALGGGGADTQYF
DNA: TGTGCCCTCGGGGGAGGGGGGGCAGATACGCAGTATTTT

size: few
D: TRBD1
J: TRBJ1-1
V: TRBV6-6
CDR3: CASSWDRGLTEAFF
DNA: TGTGCCAGCAGTTGGGACAGGGGGCTCACTGAAGCTTTCTTT

size: many
D: .
J: TRBJ2-1
V: TRBV20-1
CDR3: CSARDTAASINEQFF
DNA: TGCAGTGCTAGAGATACGGCCGCTTCTATCAATGAGCAGTTCTTC

size: .
D: .
J: TRBJ1-4
V: TRBV6-1
CDR3: CASSEYEKLFF
DNA: TGTGCCAGCAGTGAATATGAAAAACTGTTTTTT

size: many
D: TRBD2
J: TRBJ2-7
V: TRBV9
CDR3: CASSGGGGHYEQYF
DNA: TGTGCCAGCAGCGGCGGGGGTGGGCACTACGAGCAGTACTTC

size: few
D: .
J: TRBJ1-3
V: TRBV12-5
CDR3: CASGSLARNTIYF
DNA: TGTGCTAGTGGTTCCCTCGCACGAAACACCATATATTTT

size: many
D: TRBD1
J: TRBJ2-3
V: TRBV20-1
CDR3: CSARDGRQGAADTQYF
DNA: TGCAGTGCTAGAGATGGGAGACAGGGGGCCGCAGATACGCAGTATTTT

size: many
D: .
J: TRBJ2-1
V: TRBV2
CDR3: CASREDSIDEQFF
DNA: TGTGCCAGCAGGGAGGACTCGATCGATGAGCAGTTCTTC

size: .
D: .
J: TRBJ2-5
V: TRBV20-1
CDR3: CSVRAGETQYF
DNA: TGCAGTGTCCGCGCCGGTGAGACCCAGTACTTC

size: many
D: .
J: TRBJ1-2
V: TRBV3-1
CDR3: CASSLDKNYGYTF
DNA: TGTGCCAGCTCACTGGACAAGAACTATGGCTACACCTTC

size: .
D: .
J: TRBJ1-2
V: TRBV15
CDR3: CATSRDLPYGYTF
DNA: TGTGCCACCAGCAGGGACCTTCCCTATGGCTACACCTTC

size: few
D: .
J: TRBJ1-1
V: TRBV9
CDR3: CASSVVRGGVGEAFF
DNA: TGTGCCAGCAGCGTAGTTCGTGGGGGAGTAGGTGAAGCTTTCTTT

size: .
D: .
J: TRBJ1-1
V: TRBV7-3
CDR3: CASSLMGGMNTEAFF
DNA: TGTGCCAGCAGCTTAATGGGGGGGATGAACACTGAAGCTTTCTTT

size: many
D: .
J: TRBJ1-2
V: TRBV6-1
CDR3: CASSEIGRDGYTF
DNA: TGTGCCAGCAGTGAAATAGGCAGGGATGGCTACACCTTC

size: .
D: .
J: TRBJ1-5
V: TRBV7-9
CDR3: CASSPTGNGNQPQHF
DNA: TGTGCCAGCAGCCCAACAGGGAACGGCAATCAGCCCCAGCATTTT

size: many
D: .
J: TRBJ2-3
V: TRBV5-1
CDR3: CASSLAPGADTQYF
DNA: TGCGCCAGCAGCTTGGCCCCAGGGGCAGATACGCAGTATTTT

size: many
D: .
J: TRBJ1-2
V: TRBV20-1
CDR3: CSARGSKTQYGYTF
DNA: TGCAGTGCTAGAGGATCAAAGACACAGTATGGCTACACCTTC

size: .
D: .
J: TRBJ1-5
V: TRBV18
CDR3: CASSRVRGNQPQHF
DNA: TGTGCCAGCTCCCGGGTCCGGGGGAATCAGCCCCAGCATTTT

size: many
D: TRBD1
J: TRBJ1-2
V: TRBV5-1
CDR3: CASSRGTGSGYTF
DNA: TGCGCCAGCAGCCGCGGGACAGGGTCTGGCTACACCTTC

size: many
D: TRBD1
J: TRBJ2-3
V: TRBV14
CDR3: CASSQRQGPTDTQYF
DNA: TGTGCCAGCAGCCAAAGACAGGGGCCCACAGATACGCAGTATTTT

size: .
D: .
J: TRBJ2-7
V: TRBV20-1
CDR3: CSASRQESFPYEQYF
DNA: TGCAGTGCTAGTCGCCAGGAAAGTTTTCCCTACGAGCAGTACTTC

size: .
D: TRBD1
J: TRBJ1-5
V: TRBV28
CDR3: CASSLIPIRSSTGGLYSNQPQHF
DNA: TGTGCCAGCAGTTTAATTCCAATCCGATCTTCGACAGGGGGCCTTTATAGCAATCAGCCCCAGCATTTT

size: .
D: .
J: TRBJ2-6
V: TRBV20-1
CDR3: CGARAGPGANVLTF
DNA: TGCGGTGCTAGAGCGGGTCCTGGGGCCAACGTCCTGACTTTC

size: many
D: TRBD1
J: TRBJ1-1
V: TRBV12-3/TRBV12-4
CDR3: CASSPGTGENTEAFF
DNA: TGTGCCAGCAGCCCCGGGACAGGGGAGAACACTGAAGCTTTCTTT

size: .
D: .
J: TRBJ2-2
V: TRBV7-9
CDR3: CASSTTGTNTGELFF
DNA: TGTGCCAGCAGCACGACAGGAACGAACACCGGGGAGCTGTTTTTT

size: medium-sized
D: .
J: TRBJ2-5
V: TRBV5-1
CDR3: CASSLGGVQETQYF
DNA: TGCGCCAGCAGCTTGGGGGGGGTCCAAGAGACCCAGTACTTC

size: many
D: TRBD2
J: TRBJ2-4
V: TRBV18
CDR3: CASSPRTSGGKNIQYF
DNA: TGTGCCAGCTCACCCAGGACTAGCGGGGGCAAAAACATTCAGTACTTC

size: .
D: TRBD1
J: TRBJ1-4
V: TRBV15
CDR3: CATSRASPGQGGEKLFF
DNA: TGTGCCACCAGCAGAGCATCACCGGGACAGGGAGGAGAAAAACTGTTTTTT

size: few
D: TRBD1
J: TRBJ2-3
V: TRBV5-8
CDR3: CASSLLSTGGAGTDTQYF
DNA: TGTGCCAGCAGCTTACTTTCGACAGGGGGTGCGGGCACAGATACGCAGTATTTT

size: many
D: TRBD1
J: TRBJ2-5
V: TRBV7-2
CDR3: CASSFGDRNQETQYF
DNA: TGTGCCAGCAGCTTTGGGGACAGAAACCAAGAGACCCAGTACTTC

size: many
D: .
J: TRBJ2-1
V: TRBV28
CDR3: CASSPSGARNEQFF
DNA: TGTGCCAGCAGTCCATCGGGGGCAAGAAATGAGCAGTTCTTC